These 23 T cell receptor beta chains were sequenced from one sample in a study of blood T cell repertoires in COVID-19. Data came from immunoSEQ multiplex PCR; TCRdb stores just in-frame clones and leaves some out. Among about 90,000 clones, roughly 80% were seen once, and the ten largest hold 6.3%. Sequencing was done on a sample of peripheral blood. These receptors were collected from a man aged 60-69 years with acute or convalescent COVID-19.

V usage is TRBV30 and J usage is TRBJ1-1, with 7 nucleotides matching TRBD1. Germline V gene data show CDR1 as GTSNPN and CDR2 as SVGIG (reference sequence). This CDR3 is 13 amino acids long. The trim removed 3 bases at V and 8 bases at J, leaving 9 bases unmatched. CDR3: CAWSGFSGGEAFF. As DNA, the CDR3 is TGTGCCTGGAGCGGGTTCTCAGGGGGGGAAGCTTTCTTT.

The genes are TRBV19 and TRBJ2-6; D might be TRBD2 (5 bases). V shed 10 bases and J shed 0 bases, with 10 bases lying between them. Germline V lookup: CDR1 LNHDA, CDR2 SQIVND (reference sequence). The CDR3 has 14 residues. The CDR3 region is CATLGLSGANVLTF. CDR3 DNA: TGTGCCACCCTTGGACTCTCTGGGGCCAACGTCCTGACTTTC.

The gene calls are TRBV30 and TRBJ2-1; 8 positions match TRBD1. The CDR3 extends over 14 amino acids. Germline CDR1 and CDR2: GTSNPN and SVGIG (reference sequence). V dropped 7 bases and J dropped 3; count of bases not matched to a gene: 8. DNA of the CDR3: TGTGCCTACCGTTCCGGGACAGGCTACAATGAGCAGTTCTTC. Protein: CAYRSGTGYNEQFF.

This chain uses TRBV21-1 with TRBJ1-5; the tabulated D call, TRBD1, remains unverified against the DNA. TRBV21-1 counts as a pseudogene. The CDR3 has 16 residues. The CDR3 region is CASSYKNRGFNQPQHF. DNA of the CDR3: TGTGCCAGCAGCTACAAAAACAGGGGATTCAATCAGCCCCAGCATTTT.

This clone has only one observation. J is TRBJ2-3 and V is TRBV21-1; the table calls TRBD1, which could not be checked here. TRBV21-1 is annotated as a pseudogene. The CDR3 totals 14 residues. The CDR3 sequence is CARMGGQSTDTQYF. As DNA, the CDR3 is TGTGCCAGGATGGGGGGACAGAGCACAGATACGCAGTATTTT.

The gene calls are TRBV9 and TRBJ2-7, with 11 bases identical to TRBD2. V lost 4 bases, J lost 3 bases, and 9 bases stayed unmatched. The CDR3 spans 16 residues. Germline CDR1 SGDLS, CDR2 YYNGEE. The CDR3 region is CASSPRLAGFGYEQYF. As DNA, the CDR3 is TGTGCCAGCAGCCCGAGACTAGCGGGGTTTGGCTACGAGCAGTACTTC.

The chain joins TRBV28 to TRBJ1-5; possible D gene TRBD1, 6 bases. The CDR3 is made up of 17 amino acids. Trimming left V 2 bases short and J 1 base short, with 15 bases between. The germline V gene encodes CDR1 MDHEN and CDR2 SYDVKM. CDR3 residues: CASSLKIAGQSNQPQHF. In DNA, the CDR3 is TGTGCCAGCAGTTTAAAGATAGCGGGACAAAGCAATCAGCCCCAGCATTTT.

J is TRBJ1-2 and V is TRBV28; 7 bases align to TRBD1. Losses at the gene ends were 5 bases for V and 1 base for J; bases not matched to a gene: 4. CDR1 and CDR2 (germline): MDHEN, SYDVKM. This CDR3 region has 14 residues. The CDR3 region has the DNA TGTGCCAGCAGTCCGGGACAGAATAACTATGGCTACACCTTC. Amino acid sequence: CASSPGQNNYGYTF.

The genes are TRBV2 and TRBJ1-1, with D possibly being TRBD1 (6 bases). Trimming removed 7 bases at V and 1 base at J, with 19 bases between. Germline V gene lookup returns CDR1 SNHLY and CDR2 FYNNEI. The CDR3 covers 16 residues. The CDR3: CASNKQGLRGNTEAFF. The DNA for the CDR3 is TGTGCCAGCAATAAACAGGGCCTTCGCGGGAACACTGAAGCTTTCTTT.

This CDR3 reads CASSRTEANEKLFF. In DNA, the CDR3 is TGCGCCAGCAGCAGGACTGAAGCTAATGAAAAACTGTTTTTT. The J gene is TRBJ1-4, the V gene TRBV5-1; D unresolved. The V end was cut by 4 bases, the J end by 3 bases, with 10 bases between. CDR1 SGHRS and CDR2 YFSETQ come from the germline V gene. This CDR3 is 14 amino acids long. Combining the CDR3 with reference TRBV5-1 and TRBJ1-4 gives the whole variable domain KAGVTQTPRYLIKTRGQQVTLSCSPISGHRSVSWYQQTPGQGLQFLFEYFSETQRNKGNFPGRFSGRQFSNSRSEMNVSTLELGDSALYLCASSRTEANEKLFFGSGTQLSVL.

A remark on this clone: This specimen includes other DNA sequences encoding the same CDR3. The V gene is TRBV5-1, the J gene TRBJ2-2; TRBD2 might be the D (5 bases). The CDR3 consists of 14 residues. V lost 1 base to trimming and J lost 5 bases, with 9 bases between them. The germline V gene has CDR1 SGHRS and CDR2 YFSETQ. CDR3 residues: CASSLSSGTGELFF. The CDR3 DNA is TGCGCCAGCAGCTTGTCTTCGGGGACCGGGGAGCTGTTTTTT.

This clone was recorded only once. The CDR3 protein is CASSSLRDSHTGELFF. The CDR3 DNA follows: TGCGCCAGCAGCAGTCTCCGGGACAGCCACACCGGGGAGCTGTTTTTT. The chain recombines TRBV5-1 with TRBJ2-2; 7 bases agree with TRBD1. Germline V gene data show CDR1 as SGHRS and CDR2 as YFSETQ. This CDR3 comprises 16 residues. V was clipped by 4 bases and J by 3 bases; unmatched bases: 9.

J is TRBJ1-5 and V is TRBV5-1; perhaps TRBD1 as D (6 bases). Germline loops: CDR1 SGHRS, CDR2 YFSETQ. V was clipped by 0 bases and J by 5 bases, with 9 bases between them. The CDR3 runs 14 residues. The CDR3 nucleotides are TGCGCCAGCAGCTTGGGGGGACAAGATCAGCCCCAGCATTTT. This gives the protein CASSLGGQDQPQHF.

This chain links TRBV11-2 with TRBJ2-2, with TRBD1 matching over 8 bases. V gave up 10 bases and J gave up 0 bases; unmatched junction bases: 4. Germline V gene data show CDR1 as SGHAT and CDR2 as FQNNGV. The CDR3 extends over 14 amino acids. Here the CDR3 DNA reads TGTGCCACCGCGGACAGGGCGAACACCGGGGAGCTGTTTTTT. Translated, it gives CATADRANTGELFF. The entire variable domain, with the rest obtained from reference TRBV11-2 and TRBJ2-2, is as follows: EAGVAQSPRYKIIEKRQSVAFWCNPISGHATLYWYQQILGQGPKLLIQFQNNGVVDDSQLPKDRFSAERLKGVDSTLKIQPAKLEDSAVYLCATADRANTGELFFGEGSRLTVL.

CDR3 nucleotides: TGTGCCAGCAGCGTGGGGACATCAGCTAACTATGGCTACACCTTC. Protein: CASSVGTSANYGYTF. The chain links TRBV9 to TRBJ1-2; possible D gene TRBD1, 6 bases. The CDR3 sequence is 15 residues long. V was cut by 2 bases and J by 0 bases, with 11 bases left in between. The germline CDR1 and CDR2 sequences are SGDLS and YYNGEE.

V usage is TRBV4-1 and J usage is TRBJ2-1; 10 positions agree with TRBD2. Trimming took 5 bases from V and 5 from J; bases not matched to a gene: 6. This CDR3 spans 15 amino acids. Germline CDR1 reads MGHRA; CDR2 reads YSYEKL. Here the CDR3 DNA reads TGCGCCAGCAGCACGCTAGCGGGGGCAAACAATGAGCAGTTCTTC. This encodes CASSTLAGANNEQFF.

This clone has a handful of counts. The chain is built from TRBV12-3 or TRBV12-4 and TRBJ1-1; weak D call: TRBD1 (6 bases). The CDR3 totals 12 residues. The V gene lost 7 bases and the J gene lost 6 bases, with 12 bases spanning the gap. Written as DNA, the CDR3 is TGTGCCAGCAAACAGGGTAACGCTGAAGCTTTCTTT. It yields the protein CASKQGNAEAFF.

This clone appeared a single time. DNA for the CDR3: TGTGCCAGCAGTCCGAGGGGTGGAGGGCAGCCCCAGCATTTT. Translated: CASSPRGGGQPQHF. The chain is built from TRBV6-5 and TRBJ1-5; D may be TRBD1 (5 bases). Germline CDR1 and CDR2: MNHEY and SVGAGI. The V and J ends lost 5 bases and 7 bases respectively, with 15 bases between them. The CDR3 loop spans 14 amino acids.

The V and J genes are TRBV19 and TRBJ1-3; D gene unclear. The germline gives CDR1 LNHDA, CDR2 SQIVND (reference sequence). V was trimmed by 9 bases and J by 1 base, leaving 10 bases between them. The CDR3 loop spans 13 amino acids. In nucleotides, the CDR3 is TGTGCCAGCTGGTCGGTATCTGGAAACACCATATATTTT. This sequence encodes CASWSVSGNTIYF.

The chain has TRBV30 and TRBJ1-4; no reliable D call. The CDR3 contains 12 residues. Between the trimmed V and J ends, which lost 3 bases and 8 bases, there was a span of 10 bases. CDR1 is GTSNPN, CDR2 SVGIG, per germline (reference sequence). DNA of the CDR3: TGTGCCTGGAGAGATCAGACAGAAAAACTGTTTTTT. Protein: CAWRDQTEKLFF.

The V and J genes are TRBV3-1 (or the pseudogene TRBV3-2) and TRBJ2-1; 13 positions agree with TRBD2. CDR1 is LGHDT and CDR2 is YNNKEL in the germline V gene (reference sequence). The V segment lost 3 bases and the J segment 4 bases; nucleotides outside the gene matches: 3. The CDR3 has 16 residues. The CDR3 sequence: CASSQILAGGYNEQFF. CDR3 in DNA: TGTGCCAGCAGCCAGATACTAGCGGGGGGGTACAATGAGCAGTTCTTC.

The chain has TRBV28 and TRBJ2-7; a weak D match, TRBD2 (6 bases). There are 14 residues in the CDR3. The germline gives CDR1 MDHEN, CDR2 SYDVKM. V lost 8 bases and J 2 bases, leaving 16 bases between the germline ends. CDR3 DNA: TGTGCCAGCCTCTCCCAGGGAGGAGCCTACGAGCAGTACTTC. Translated, it gives CASLSQGGAYEQYF.

V gene TRBV11-2 combines with J gene TRBJ2-3; 9 bases agree with TRBD2. Germline V gene lookup returns CDR1 SGHAT and CDR2 FQNNGV. J lost 2 bases, V lost 2 bases, and 11 bases had no gene match. This CDR3 spans 18 amino acids. The CDR3 reads CASSLRQRGAIYTDTQYF. CDR3 in DNA: TGTGCCAGCAGCTTAAGGCAGCGGGGGGCGATCTACACAGATACGCAGTATTTT.